The T cell receptor (beta chain) described here comes from a study of blood T cells in healthy people across ages. Sample-barcoded 5' priming and a J-beta primer mix drove a second PCR of about 6 to 12 cycles. Each CDR3 protein gets one entry after TCRdb re-called the 5' RACE reads with MiXCR. Of some 640,000 distinct CDR3 sequences in the sample, around 45% were seen once. Isolation of PBMCs gave at least 7 million cells per sample. With each sample, at least 5 micrograms of total RNA were extracted. The germline gives CDR1 MDHEN, CDR2 SYDVKM. The V gene end was trimmed by 5 bases and the J gene end by 6 bases; junction bases not matched to a gene: 10. The length of the CDR3 is 16 residues. Worth noting for this clonotype: What it binds is unknown.

Study findings and constraints: Roughly linearly, TCR beta diversity per million T cells fell as age increased. Naive CD4+ cells and diversity were both higher in long-lived donors than in aged donors.

Sequencing used blood. This TCR derives from a woman in her fifties or sixties in good health. The chain combines TRBV28 with TRBJ1-4, with 9 bases identical to TRBD1. The CDR3 nucleotides read TGTGCCAGCAGTCCAACCGGGACAGGGATGGATGAAAAACTGTTTTTT. Residues: CASSPTGTGMDEKLFF.